This is a list of T cell receptor beta chains from one sample in a study of cytomegalovirus exposure and HLA in healthy donors. Clones were sequenced by immunoSEQ multiplex PCR, and TCRdb holds only the in-frame ones, with some missing. The sample carries some 120,000 clones, around 8.5% recorded once. Sequenced sample: PBMCs. The receptors come from a man in his forties in good health and CMV-seronegative. The CDR3 runs from the conserved cysteine through the conserved F or W. D genes are given only for firm matches. Not all rows give a size; the values are once, few, many and, for expanded clones, a class.

>-|TRBV27|TRBJ2-1|-
TGTGCCAGCAGACCAGGGTCTTCCCCCTACAATGAGCAGTTCTTC
CASRPGSSPYNEQFF
>TRBD2|TRBV27|TRBJ2-5|-
TGTGCCTCCGGACTAGCGGGGGGGCCCCCAGAGACCCAGTACTTC
CASGLAGGPPETQYF
>TRBD1|TRBV7-2|TRBJ2-7|-
TGTGCCAGCAGCTTTGATTACAGGGGGAACGCCGAGCAGTACTTC
CASSFDYRGNAEQYF
>-|TRBV5-1|TRBJ2-3|-
TGCGCCAGCAGCTTGACTGGCACAGATACGCAGTATTTT
CASSLTGTDTQYF
>-|TRBV6-5|TRBJ2-2|-
TGTGCCAGCAGTTACTCCCAGTATACCGGGGAGCTGTTTTTT
CASSYSQYTGELFF
>-|TRBV4-3|TRBJ2-7|-
TGCGCCAGCAGCCAAGATCTTGAGGGGGGGGCTGTCTACGAGCAGTACTTC
CASSQDLEGGAVYEQYF
>TRBD1|TRBV15|TRBJ1-1|few
TGTGCCACCAGCAGAGAGAGCAGGGGGGACACTGAAGCTTTCTTT
CATSRESRGDTEAFF
>TRBD2|TRBV5-1|TRBJ2-1|-
TGCGCCAGCAGCTCGACTAGCGCAATCAATGAGCAGTTCTTC
CASSSTSAINEQFF
>TRBD1|TRBV6-5|TRBJ1-2|few
TGTGCCAGCGGACAGGCGGCGATGGCTAACTATGGCTACACCTTC
CASGQAAMANYGYTF
>-|TRBV13|TRBJ2-2|few
TGTGCCAGCAGCTTAGGGGGCCCGAACACCGGGGAGCTGTTTTTT
CASSLGGPNTGELFF
>TRBD1|TRBV25-1|TRBJ2-5|few
TGTGCCAGCAGCAACCTTCTCTTGAGGGACAGCGAGACCCAGTACTTC
CASSNLLLRDSETQYF
>TRBD1|TRBV2|TRBJ1-1|-
TGTGCCCAGACAGGGGCGATGAACACTGAAGCTTTCTTT
CAQTGAMNTEAFF
>TRBD2|TRBV6-1|TRBJ2-3|-
TGTGCCAGCAGTGGGATTGGGACTAGCGGGGGGCCAGATACGCAGTATTTT
CASSGIGTSGGPDTQYF
>-|TRBV14|TRBJ1-2|-
TGTGCCAGCAGCCAAGACTCCTATGGCTACACCTTC
CASSQDSYGYTF
>-|TRBV2|TRBJ1-1|-
TGTGCCAGCAGTGAAGCGGGGGCATCGACTGAAGCTTTCTTT
CASSEAGASTEAFF
>-|TRBV7-2|TRBJ2-7|-
TGTGCCAGCAGCACGCAGGGCTACGAGCAGTACTTC
CASSTQGYEQYF
>-|TRBV6-1|TRBJ1-5|-
TGTGCCAGCAGGACTACAAGTCAGCCCCAGCATTTT
CASRTTSQPQHF
>-|TRBV5-4|TRBJ1-6|-
TGTGCCAGCAGCCCTGGGATGGGCAGGGCCATTAATTCACCCCTCCACTTT
CASSPGMGRAINSPLHF
>TRBD1|TRBV2|TRBJ2-7|-
TGTGCCAGCAGGCTGACAGGGTCCTACGAGCAGTACTTC
CASRLTGSYEQYF
>TRBD1|TRBV2|TRBJ1-1|few
TGTGCCAGCAGGGGACAGGTATTTCCTGAAGCTTTCTTT
CASRGQVFPEAFF
>-|TRBV19|TRBJ2-7|-
TGTGCCAGTAGCGCGGAGGTGGCCTACGAGCAGTACTTC
CASSAEVAYEQYF
>TRBD2|TRBV7-8|TRBJ2-1|-
TGTGCCAGCAGCTTCCTAGCGGGGGCCTACAATGAGCAGTTCTTC
CASSFLAGAYNEQFF
>TRBD2|TRBV19|TRBJ2-1|-
TGTGCCAGTAGGGGGACTAGCCCCGATGAGCAGTTCTTC
CASRGTSPDEQFF
>TRBD1|TRBV7-9|TRBJ1-2|-
TGTGCCAGCAGCCACACAGGGGCAGGGGGCTACTATGGCTACACCTTC
CASSHTGAGGYYGYTF
>TRBD2|TRBV27|TRBJ2-3|few
TGTGCCAGCAGTTTTTCCGGACTAGCGGGCCTACCAGATACGCAGTATTTT
CASSFSGLAGLPDTQYF
>-|TRBV5-1|TRBJ1-1|-
TGCGCCAGCAGATATACCGGGGGGAACACTGAAGCTTTCTTT
CASRYTGGNTEAFF
>TRBD1|TRBV19|TRBJ2-5|-
TGTGCCAGTAGTGATACTACAGGGGCACGAGAGACCCAGTACTTC
CASSDTTGARETQYF
>TRBD2|TRBV14|TRBJ2-7|-
TGTGCCAGCAGCCAGGCTTTAGCGGGGCTCGAGCAGTACTTC
CASSQALAGLEQYF
>-|TRBV7-8|TRBJ2-7|few
TGTGCCAGCAGCTTTCCCCGACAGCGGGCCTACGAGCAGTACTTC
CASSFPRQRAYEQYF
>-|TRBV18|TRBJ1-2|-
TGTGCCAGCTCACCAGAGAGGAACTATGGCTACACCTTC
CASSPERNYGYTF
>-|TRBV7-9|TRBJ2-1|few
TGTGCCAGCAGCTTAGTCAGCAATGAGCAGTTCTTC
CASSLVSNEQFF
>TRBD1|TRBV6-5|TRBJ1-2|few
TGTGCCAGCAGTTACTCGAGAGGTCAGGGGGACTATGGCTACACCTTC
CASSYSRGQGDYGYTF
>-|TRBV4-1|TRBJ1-6|few
TGCGCCAGCAGCCAAGAGCCCAGTCATAATTCACCCCTCCACTTT
CASSQEPSHNSPLHF
>-|TRBV4-1|TRBJ2-3|-
TGCGCCAGCAGCCCTTGGGGCAGCACAGATACGCAGTATTTT
CASSPWGSTDTQYF
>-|TRBV6-1|TRBJ1-2|-
TGTGCCAGCAGTGAAGGACAGGACTATGGCTACACCTTC
CASSEGQDYGYTF
>TRBD2|TRBV19|TRBJ2-1|-
TGTGCCAGTAGTCGGGCTAGCGGGGGGTACAATGAGCAGTTCTTC
CASSRASGGYNEQFF
>-|TRBV7-2|TRBJ1-2|few
TGTGCCAGCAGCTTAGGTTTAGTCGAGGGCCTCTATGGCTACACCTTC
CASSLGLVEGLYGYTF
>-|TRBV6-6|TRBJ2-5|-
TGTGCCAGCAGTTATCCATCTAGCGAAGAGACCCAGTACTTC
CASSYPSSEETQYF
>TRBD2|TRBV4-1|TRBJ2-3|-
TGCGCCAGCAGCCCACGGGGGGTAGGCACAGATACGCAGTATTTT
CASSPRGVGTDTQYF
>TRBD2|TRBV29-1|TRBJ2-2|-
TGCAGCGTTGTCTCACTAGCGGCGAACACCGGGGAGCTGTTTTTT
CSVVSLAANTGELFF